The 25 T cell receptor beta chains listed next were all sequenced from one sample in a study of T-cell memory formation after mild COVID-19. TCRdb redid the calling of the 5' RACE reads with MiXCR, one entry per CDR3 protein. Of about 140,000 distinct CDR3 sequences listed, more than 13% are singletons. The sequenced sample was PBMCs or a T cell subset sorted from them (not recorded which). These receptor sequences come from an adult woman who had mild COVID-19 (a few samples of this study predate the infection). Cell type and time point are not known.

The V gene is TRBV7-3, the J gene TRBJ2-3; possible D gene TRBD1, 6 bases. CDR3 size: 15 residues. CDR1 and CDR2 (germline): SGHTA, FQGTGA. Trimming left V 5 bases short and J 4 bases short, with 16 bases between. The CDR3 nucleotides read TGTGCCAGCAGCGAGGGGACATCCGGACCAGATACGCAGTATTTT. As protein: CASSEGTSGPDTQYF.

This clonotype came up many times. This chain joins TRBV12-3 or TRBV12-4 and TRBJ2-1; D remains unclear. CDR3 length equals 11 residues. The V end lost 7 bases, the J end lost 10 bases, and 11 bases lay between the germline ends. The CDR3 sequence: CASTRAVEQFF. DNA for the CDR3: TGTGCCAGCACCCGAGCCGTCGAGCAGTTCTTC.

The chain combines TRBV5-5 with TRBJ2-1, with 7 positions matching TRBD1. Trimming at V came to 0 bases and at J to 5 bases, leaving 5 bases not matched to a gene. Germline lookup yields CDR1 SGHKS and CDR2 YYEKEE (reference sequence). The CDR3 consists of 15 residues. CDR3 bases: TGTGCCAGCAGCTTGGAGACAGGGCGGGACAATGAGCAGTTCTTC. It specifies CASSLETGRDNEQFF.

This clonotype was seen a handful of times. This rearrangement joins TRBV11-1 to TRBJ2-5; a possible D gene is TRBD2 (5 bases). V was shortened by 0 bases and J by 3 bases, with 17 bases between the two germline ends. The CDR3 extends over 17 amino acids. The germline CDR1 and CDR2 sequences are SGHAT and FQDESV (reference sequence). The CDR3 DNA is TGTGCCAGCAGCTTAGCGCTGGAGGATACCTTTGAAGAGACCCAGTACTTC. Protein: CASSLALEDTFEETQYF.

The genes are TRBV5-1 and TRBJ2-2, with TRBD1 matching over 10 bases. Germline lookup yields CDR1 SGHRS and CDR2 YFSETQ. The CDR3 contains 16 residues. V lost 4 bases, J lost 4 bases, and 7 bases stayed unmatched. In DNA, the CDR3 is TGCGCCAGCAGCGTCCCGGGACAGGGGAGCACCGGGGAGCTGTTTTTT. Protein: CASSVPGQGSTGELFF.

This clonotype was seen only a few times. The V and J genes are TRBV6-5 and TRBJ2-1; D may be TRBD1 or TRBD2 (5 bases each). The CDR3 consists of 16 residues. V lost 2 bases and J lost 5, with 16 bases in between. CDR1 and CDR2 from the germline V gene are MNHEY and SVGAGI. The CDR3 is CASSYMSGATNNEQFF. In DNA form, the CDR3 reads TGTGCCAGCAGTTACATGTCCGGGGCGACCAACAATGAGCAGTTCTTC.

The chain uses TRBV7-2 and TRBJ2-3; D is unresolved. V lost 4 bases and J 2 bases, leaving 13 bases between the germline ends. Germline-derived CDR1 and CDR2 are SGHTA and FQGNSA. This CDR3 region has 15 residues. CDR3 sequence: CASSSLDRTTDTQYF. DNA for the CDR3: TGTGCCAGCAGCTCCCTGGACCGAACCACAGATACGCAGTATTTT.

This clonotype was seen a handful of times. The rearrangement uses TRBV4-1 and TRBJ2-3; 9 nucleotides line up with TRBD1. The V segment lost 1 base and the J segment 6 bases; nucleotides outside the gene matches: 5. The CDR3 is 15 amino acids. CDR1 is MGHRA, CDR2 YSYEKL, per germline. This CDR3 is CASSQGGTGMDTQYF. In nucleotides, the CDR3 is TGCGCCAGCAGCCAAGGGGGGACAGGGATGGATACGCAGTATTTT.

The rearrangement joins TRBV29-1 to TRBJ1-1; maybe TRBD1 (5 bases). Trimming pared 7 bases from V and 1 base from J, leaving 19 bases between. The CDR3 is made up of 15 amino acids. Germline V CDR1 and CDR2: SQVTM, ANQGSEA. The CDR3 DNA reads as TGCAGCGCACGGGGAGGGCAGGGCCAGAACACTGAAGCTTTCTTT. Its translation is CSARGGQGQNTEAFF.

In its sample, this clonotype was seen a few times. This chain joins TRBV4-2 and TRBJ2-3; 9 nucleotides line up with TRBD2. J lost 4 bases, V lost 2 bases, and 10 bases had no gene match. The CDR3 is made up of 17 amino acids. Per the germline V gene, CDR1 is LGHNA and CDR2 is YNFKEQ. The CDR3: CASSQNGREGPADTQYF. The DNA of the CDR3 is TGTGCCAGCAGCCAAAATGGGCGGGAGGGCCCCGCAGATACGCAGTATTTT.

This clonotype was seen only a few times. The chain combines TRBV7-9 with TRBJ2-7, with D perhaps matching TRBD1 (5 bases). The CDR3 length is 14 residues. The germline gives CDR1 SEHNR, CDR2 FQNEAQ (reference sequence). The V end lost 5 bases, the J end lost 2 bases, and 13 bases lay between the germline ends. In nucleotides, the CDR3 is TGTGCCAGCAGCCCTTCTCTGACAGCCTACGAGCAGTACTTC. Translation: CASSPSLTAYEQYF.

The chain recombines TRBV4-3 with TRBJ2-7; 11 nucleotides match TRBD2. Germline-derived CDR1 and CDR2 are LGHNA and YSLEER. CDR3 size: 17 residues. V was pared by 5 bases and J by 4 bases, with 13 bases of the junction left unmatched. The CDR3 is CASSALAGDSAPYEQYF. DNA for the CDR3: TGCGCCAGCAGCGCACTAGCGGGAGACTCCGCACCTTACGAGCAGTACTTC.

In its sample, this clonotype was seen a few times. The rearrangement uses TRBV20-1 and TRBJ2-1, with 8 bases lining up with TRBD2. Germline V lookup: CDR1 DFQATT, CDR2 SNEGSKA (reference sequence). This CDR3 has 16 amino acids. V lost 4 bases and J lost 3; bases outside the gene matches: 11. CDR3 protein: CSAIITSGDNYNEQFF. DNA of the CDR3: TGCAGTGCTATAATTACTAGCGGAGACAACTACAATGAGCAGTTCTTC.

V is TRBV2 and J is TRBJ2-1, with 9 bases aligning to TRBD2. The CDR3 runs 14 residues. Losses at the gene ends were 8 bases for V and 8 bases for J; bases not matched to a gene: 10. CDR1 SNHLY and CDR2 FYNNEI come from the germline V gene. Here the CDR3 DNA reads TGTGCCAGCGGTATGGCGGGAGGGCGGCATGAGCAGTTCTTC. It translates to CASGMAGGRHEQFF. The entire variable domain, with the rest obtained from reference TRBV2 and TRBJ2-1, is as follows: EPEVTQTPSHQVTQMGQEVILRCVPISNHLYFYWYRQILGQKVEFLVSFYNNEISEKSEIFDDQFSVERPDGSNFTLKIRSTKLEDSAMYFCASGMAGGRHEQFFGPGTRLTVL.

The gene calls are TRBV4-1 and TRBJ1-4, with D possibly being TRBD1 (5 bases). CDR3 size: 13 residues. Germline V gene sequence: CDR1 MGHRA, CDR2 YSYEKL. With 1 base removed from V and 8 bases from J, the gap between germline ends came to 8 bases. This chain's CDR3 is CASSQGGNEKLFF. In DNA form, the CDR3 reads TGCGCCAGCAGCCAAGGGGGGAACGAAAAACTGTTTTTT.

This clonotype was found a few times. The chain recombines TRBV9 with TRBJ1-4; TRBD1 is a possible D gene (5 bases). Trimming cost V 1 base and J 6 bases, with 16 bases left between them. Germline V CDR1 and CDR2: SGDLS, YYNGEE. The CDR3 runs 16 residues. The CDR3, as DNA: TGTGCCAGCAGCGTAAGAATCGACAGTCGCTATGAAAAACTGTTTTTT. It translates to CASSVRIDSRYEKLFF. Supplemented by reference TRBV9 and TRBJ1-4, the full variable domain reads DSGVTQTPKHLITATGQRVTLRCSPRSGDLSVYWYQQSLDQGLQFLIQYYNGEERAKGNILERFSAQQFPDLHSELNLSSLELGDSALYFCASSVRIDSRYEKLFFGSGTQLSVL.

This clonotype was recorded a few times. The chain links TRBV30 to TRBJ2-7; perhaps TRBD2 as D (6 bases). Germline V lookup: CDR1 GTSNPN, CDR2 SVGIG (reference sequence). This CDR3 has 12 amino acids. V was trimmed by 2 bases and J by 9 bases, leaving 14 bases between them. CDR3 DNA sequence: TGTGCCTGGAGTTGGAGGGTCAGGAGGCAGTACTTC. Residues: CAWSWRVRRQYF.

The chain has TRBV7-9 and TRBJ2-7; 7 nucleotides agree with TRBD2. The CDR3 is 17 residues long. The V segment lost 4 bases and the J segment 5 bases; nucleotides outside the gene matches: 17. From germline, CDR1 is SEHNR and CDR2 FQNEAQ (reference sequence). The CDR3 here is CASSSGPSGPEAHEQYF. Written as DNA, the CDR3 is TGTGCCAGCAGCTCGGGGCCTAGCGGACCCGAGGCCCACGAGCAGTACTTC.

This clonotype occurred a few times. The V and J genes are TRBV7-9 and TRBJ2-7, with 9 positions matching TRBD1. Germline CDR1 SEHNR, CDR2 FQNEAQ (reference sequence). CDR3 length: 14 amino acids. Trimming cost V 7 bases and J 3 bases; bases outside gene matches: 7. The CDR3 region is CASIGTDRGYEQYF. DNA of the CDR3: TGTGCCAGCATTGGAACGGACAGGGGCTACGAGCAGTACTTC.

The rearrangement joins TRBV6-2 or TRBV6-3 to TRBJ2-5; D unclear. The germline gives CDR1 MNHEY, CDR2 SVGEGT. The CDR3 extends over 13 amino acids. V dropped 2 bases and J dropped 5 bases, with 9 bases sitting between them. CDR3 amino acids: CASSYPTGETQYF. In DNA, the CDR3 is TGTGCCAGCAGTTACCCTACCGGGGAGACCCAGTACTTC.

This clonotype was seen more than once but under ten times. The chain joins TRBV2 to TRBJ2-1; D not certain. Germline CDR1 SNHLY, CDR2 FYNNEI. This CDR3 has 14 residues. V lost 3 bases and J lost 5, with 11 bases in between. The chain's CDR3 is CASSEWSINNEQFF. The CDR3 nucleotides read TGTGCCAGCAGTGAGTGGAGCATAAACAATGAGCAGTTCTTC.

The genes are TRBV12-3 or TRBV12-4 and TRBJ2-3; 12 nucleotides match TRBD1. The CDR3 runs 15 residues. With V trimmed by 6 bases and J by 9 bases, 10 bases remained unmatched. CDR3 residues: CASSSVGQGAGTQYF. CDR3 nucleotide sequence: TGTGCCAGCAGCTCGGTGGGACAGGGGGCCGGAACGCAGTATTTT.

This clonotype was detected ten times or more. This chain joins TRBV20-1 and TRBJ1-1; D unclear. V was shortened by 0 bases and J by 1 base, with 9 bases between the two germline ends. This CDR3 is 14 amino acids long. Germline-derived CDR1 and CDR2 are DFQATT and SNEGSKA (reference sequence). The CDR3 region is CSARDLLGNTEAFF. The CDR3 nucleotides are TGCAGTGCTAGAGATCTCCTCGGGAACACTGAAGCTTTCTTT.

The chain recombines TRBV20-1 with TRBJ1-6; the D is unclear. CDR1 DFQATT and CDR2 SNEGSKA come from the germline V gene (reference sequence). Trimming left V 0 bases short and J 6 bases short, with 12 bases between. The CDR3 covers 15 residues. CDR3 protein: CSARDWQSGNSPLHF. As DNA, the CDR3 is TGCAGTGCTAGAGATTGGCAGTCCGGTAATTCACCCCTCCACTTT.

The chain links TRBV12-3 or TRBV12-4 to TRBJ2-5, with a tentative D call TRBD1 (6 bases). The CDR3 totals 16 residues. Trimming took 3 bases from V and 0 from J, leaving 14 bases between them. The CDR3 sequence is CASSLYAQGHQETQYF. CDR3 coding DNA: TGTGCCAGCAGTTTGTACGCTCAGGGGCACCAAGAGACCCAGTACTTC.